This entry is about one T cell receptor (beta chain). What it recognizes is unknown. The source of the sample is a study of T cell responses to AZD1222 COVID-19 vaccine. Study-wide background: Second-dose schedules of about 4 or about 12 weeks were combined.

Some clones are missing from TCRdb's copy, which holds only in-frame ones; the method was immunoSEQ multiplex PCR. The repertoire holds 95,000 to 110,000 clones, with about 92% as singletons. Study-wide results and limits: With dominance at 160-218 and 743-854, vaccine-associated CD4 TCRs spanned spike.

Germline CDR1 and CDR2: SGHNT and YYREEE (reference sequence). V lost 4 bases to trimming and J lost 4 bases, with 13 bases between them. This CDR3 is 14 amino acids long. The specimen comprised peripheral blood, sampled on day 0 of AZD1222 vaccination. The TCR was taken from an adult in good health. V and J are TRBV5-4 and TRBJ2-3; D is perhaps TRBD1 or TRBD2 (5 bases each). CDR3 nucleotides: TGTGCCAGCAGCAATTCTCGGGGCGCAGATACGCAGTATTTT. This codes for CASSNSRGADTQYF.